Below, one TCR beta chain is given with its context. Its antigen remains undetermined. Base qualities were left out, and no much larger clone turns up one base away. The cysteine opens and the phenylalanine closes a CDR3 of 13 amino acids. Of the read, only the CDR3 DNA is kept; its 39 bases are in frame from base 1. Looking up the germline V gene (reference sequence) yields CDR1 LNHDA and CDR2 SQIVND. V lost 5 bases and J lost 3 bases; the stretch between them is 10 bases long. This sample was included in a study of blood T cell repertoires in COVID-19 (TCRdb year 2020). A note on the overall study: Samples from collaborators originated in the United States, Italy and Spain and spanned both the acute and convalescent phases of COVID-19. The material from the prospective study consisted of cDNA or gDNA derived from T cells, B-cell-depleted T cells, or PBMCs. The dataset comprised deeply sampled blood TCRbeta repertoires from subjects exposed to, actively infected with, or recovered from COVID-19. The repertoires were made available in a free public database intended to serve as a resource for research on the immune response to SARS-CoV-2. The samples were drawn from two sources: the first 160 participants of the ongoing ImmuneRACE study, and approximately 1,300 subjects contributed by 6 global collaborators. Nearly every sample came with metadata listing a de-identified subject ID, COVID-19 status, age in years and sex. HLA class I and class II types, where available, came from metadata supplied by the sample provider rather than from assay-based typing. The study at large found these results: The quantity of clinical and demographic metadata differed by source and by participant and was supplied without curation.

The immunoSEQ Assay, a bias-controlled multiplex PCR, was used to amplify TCRbeta CDR3 regions from genomic DNA. Per the source publication's procedure: The number of nucleated cells in each sample was estimated by amplification of reference gene primers within the assay. Sequence reads were collapsed and filtered to measure the absolute abundance of every unique TCRbeta CDR3 rearrangement. Productive Simpson clonality was computed per sample as the square root of Simpson's diversity index over productive rearrangements. The source is immuneACCESS, and TCRdb retained only in-frame sequences with V and J called. Part of the clones is not carried over; for the studies checked, unresolved V genes explain less than half of this, and the remainder is unexplained. The V and J calls and clone size were taken over from that table, and D and trimming were inferred from the DNA. The sample profile shows around 300,000 clones; 85% to 90% of them were found once. The ten most abundant clones make up 2% to 3% of the sample.

Participants in the prospective study were aged roughly 18 to 90 years, lived in 24 United States geographic areas, and enrolled through a virtual design. Cohort assignment in the prospective study relied on participant-reported clinical history from a screening survey and a study questionnaire. Recovered participants in ImmuneRACE Cohort 3 were defined by two consecutive negative NP/OP PCR tests, clearance by a healthcare professional, or resolution of symptoms. Mobile phlebotomists in the prospective study collected whole blood, serum and a nasopharyngeal or oropharyngeal swab from every participant. Prospective study participants could optionally give additional blood draws and questionnaires over an approximately 2-month period. Blood samples from the prospective study were shipped frozen or at room temperature prior to DNA extraction.

Material: PBMCs or T cells enriched from blood (not recorded which). The sequence joins TRBV19 to TRBJ1-2, with no reliable assignment of the D segment. This sequence was found in a woman between 18 and 29 years old who had recovered from COVID-19. The CDR3 protein sequence reads: CASSSGLHYGYTF. At the DNA level, the sequence is TGTGCCAGTAGTTCCGGACTGCACTATGGCTACACCTTC.